This is a list of T cell receptor beta chains from one sample in a study of CD8+CD57+ T cells in acquired aplastic anemia. TCRdb reprocessed the reads via MiXCR and lists one record per CDR3 protein. This table holds over 250,000 distinct CDR3 sequences, roughly 59% found once. The sequencing input was sorted CD4+, CD8+, or CD8+CD57+ T cells (not recorded which) from PBMCs. These receptors were obtained from a human donor with aplastic anemia. Each CDR3 is given with its conserved first and last residue. The order of the fields is J gene, V gene, D gene, clone size, CDR3 DNA, CDR3 protein. A D gene is named only where the DNA matches it firmly. For some rows the clone size is stated as once, few or many, or as a class when expanded; others skip it.

>TRBJ2-3|TRBV11-2|NA|NA
TGTGCCAGCAGCTTAGGGGGGACTGGGATTGTAGTTACGCAGTATTTT
CASSLGGTGIVVTQYF
>TRBJ1-6|TRBV19|NA|NA
TGTGCCAGTAGTATAATGGGGGACCGAAATTCACCCCTCCACTTT
CASSIMGDRNSPLHF
>TRBJ2-7|TRBV9|TRBD2|NA
TGTGCCAGCAGCGCGGGACTAGCGGGAGTTGACGAGCAGTACTTC
CASSAGLAGVDEQYF
>TRBJ2-2|TRBV20-1|NA|NA
TGCAGTGCTAGGCCATTCAGCGGGGAGCTGTTTTTT
CSARPFSGELFF
>TRBJ2-3|TRBV20-1|NA|many
TGCAGTGCTAGAGATCTGGGGGAGATCACAGATACGCAGTATTTT
CSARDLGEITDTQYF
>TRBJ1-2|TRBV6-5|NA|NA
TGTGCCAGCGGGACCGGGACGGATAATGGCTACACCTTC
CASGTGTDNGYTF
>TRBJ2-7|TRBV20-1|NA|once
TGCAGTCGGGACAACTACGAGCAGTACTTC
CSRDNYEQYF
>TRBJ2-3|TRBV6-5|TRBD2|NA
TGTGCCAGCAGTGCCCTTAGCGGGGGGAGGGGCACAGATACGCAGTATTTT
CASSALSGGRGTDTQYF
>TRBJ1-3|TRBV15|NA|NA
TGTGCCACCAGCGTTGGAACAGGGTCTGGAAACACCATATATTTT
CATSVGTGSGNTIYF
>TRBJ2-7|TRBV2|NA|NA
TGTGCCAGCAGTGATTGGGTCGGAACCTACGAGCAGTACTTC
CASSDWVGTYEQYF
>TRBJ1-4|TRBV19|NA|many
TGTGCCAGTAGTATCGCCGGGACTTTCGGGGAAAAACTGTTTTTT
CASSIAGTFGEKLFF
>TRBJ2-1|TRBV18|NA|few
TGTGCCAGCTCACCAATAAAAGGGTACAATGAGCAGTTCTTC
CASSPIKGYNEQFF
>TRBJ1-6|TRBV5-1|NA|NA
TGCGCCAGCAGCTTGGACGGGGGTTTTAATTCACCCCTCCACTTT
CASSLDGGFNSPLHF
>TRBJ1-6|TRBV29-1|TRBD1|NA
TGCAGCGCTGAAGGACAGGACGGAACCCTCCACTTT
CSAEGQDGTLHF
>TRBJ2-6|TRBV20-1|NA|NA
TGCAGTGCTAGTGGTGTTCCCCCTGGGGCCAACGTCCTGACTTTC
CSASGVPPGANVLTF
>TRBJ1-1|TRBV11-1|NA|few
TGTGCCAGCAGCTTCCGCAGGGGCACGATGAACGCTGAAGCTTTCTTT
CASSFRRGTMNAEAFF
>TRBJ1-2|TRBV20-1|NA|many
TGCAGTGCGAGACCGGGACACTCCTATGGCTACACCTTC
CSARPGHSYGYTF
>TRBJ1-4|TRBV6-1|NA|many
TGTGCCATCTTACCCTCCGGGTCTTTTGGTAAACTGTTTTTT
CAILPSGSFGKLFF
>TRBJ1-5|TRBV6-5|NA|many
TGTGCCAGCAGCACTGAACGGGGTCCTAATCAGCCCCAGCATTTT
CASSTERGPNQPQHF
>TRBJ1-1|TRBV2|NA|NA
TGTGCCAGCAGTGTTAATGTAGGGGGTCAGGACACTGAAGCTTTCTTT
CASSVNVGGQDTEAFF
>TRBJ2-7|TRBV10-3|NA|many
TGTGCCACCTGGGCCGACTACGAGCAGTACTTC
CATWADYEQYF
>TRBJ1-6|TRBV20-1|NA|many
TGCAGTGCTAGAGAAATAACAGGTCCGAACCTCTATAATTCACCCCTCCACTTT
CSAREITGPNLYNSPLHF
>TRBJ1-3|TRBV7-2|NA|once
TGTGCCAGCAGCCAAGATCGGGGCACCATATATTTT
CASSQDRGTIYF
>TRBJ2-7|TRBV7-9|NA|NA
TGTGCCAGCAGCTCCCCAGCCCGACCATCCTACGAGCAGTACTTC
CASSSPARPSYEQYF
>TRBJ2-7|TRBV24-1|NA|NA
TGTGCCACCAGTGACCACTACGGAGAGCAGTACTTC
CATSDHYGEQYF
>TRBJ2-1|TRBV7-3|NA|many
TGTGCCAGCAGCTTAGAGCCCAGCTCCTACAATGAGCAGTTCTTC
CASSLEPSSYNEQFF
>TRBJ2-2|TRBV18|TRBD1|NA
TGTGCCAGCTCACCGGAGGGACAGGGGAGCACCGGGGAGCTGTTTTTT
CASSPEGQGSTGELFF
>TRBJ2-3|TRBV24-1|NA|many
TGTGCCACCAGTGATTCTCGGGGCGCAGATACGCAGTATTTT
CATSDSRGADTQYF
>TRBJ2-7|TRBV29-1|NA|NA
TGCAGCGTAGGTGGGCGAGGGCCGACCTACGAGCAGTACTTC
CSVGGRGPTYEQYF
>TRBJ1-1|TRBV6-4|NA|once
TGTGCCAGCACCAGCGGGAACACTGAAGCTTTCTTT
CASTSGNTEAFF
>TRBJ2-5|TRBV10-3|NA|NA
TGTGCCATCAAGGGGGTGGAGCGAGAGACCCAGTACTTC
CAIKGVERETQYF
>TRBJ2-1|TRBV20-1|TRBD2|NA
TGCAGTGCTAGAGTGGAGGGAGGGCGGTACAATGAGCAGTTCTTC
CSARVEGGRYNEQFF
>TRBJ2-7|TRBV7-2|TRBD2|few
TGTGCCAGCAGCTTAGCACTAGCGGCGTCCTACGAGCAGTACTTC
CASSLALAASYEQYF
>TRBJ2-7|TRBV19|TRBD2|NA
TGTGCCAGTAGTATGACCGGGACTAGCGGGCCGACCTACGAGCAGTACTTC
CASSMTGTSGPTYEQYF
>TRBJ1-1|TRBV19|NA|NA
TGTGCCAGTAGCTCACAGGGTAGGTACGCGAACACTGAAGCTTTCTTT
CASSSQGRYANTEAFF
>TRBJ1-6|TRBV5-4|TRBD1|NA
TGTGCCAGCAGTCAGGGGGGAAGGCTTAATTCACCCCTCCACTTT
CASSQGGRLNSPLHF
>TRBJ2-6|TRBV2|NA|NA
TGTGCCAGCAGTGAAGGTGGCGGGACCTCTGGGGCCAACGTCCTGACTTTC
CASSEGGGTSGANVLTF
>TRBJ2-1|TRBV11-2|NA|many
TGTGCCAGCAGCCCCCTGAAGTCCGGGGACAATGAGCAGTTCTTC
CASSPLKSGDNEQFF
>TRBJ1-1|TRBV7-8|NA|few
TGTGCCAGCAGCAAGACACGCACTGAAGCTTTCTTT
CASSKTRTEAFF
>TRBJ1-1|TRBV4-3|NA|NA
TGCGCCAGCAGCCAACTGTGGGCTTCGAACACTGAAGCTTTCTTT
CASSQLWASNTEAFF
>TRBJ2-3|TRBV6-2/TRBV6-3|NA|many
TGTGCCAGCAGTTCGGGAGATACGCAGTATTTT
CASSSGDTQYF
>TRBJ2-2|TRBV20-1|NA|few
TGCAGTGCTAGCCTAGAGACAGGATGGAACACCGGGGAGCTGTTTTTT
CSASLETGWNTGELFF
>TRBJ1-1|TRBV15|NA|many
TGTGCCACCAGCAGTAATCGGGCACGGGACACTGAAGCTTTCTTT
CATSSNRARDTEAFF
>TRBJ1-6|TRBV20-1|NA|NA
TGCAGTGCTAGCCGGCAGGGTCAAAGCTCCTATAATTCACCCCTCCACTTT
CSASRQGQSSYNSPLHF
>TRBJ2-7|TRBV29-1|NA|NA
TGCAGCGTTGCCAATTATGCAGAAGCCTACGAGCAGTACTTC
CSVANYAEAYEQYF
>TRBJ2-7|TRBV7-2|NA|NA
TGTGCCTGCAGCTTAATTCATCGGGGAGAGGGCGAGCAGTACTTC
CACSLIHRGEGEQYF
>TRBJ1-5|TRBV5-1|NA|many
TGCGCCAGCAGCTTGGGAGGGGCGGGCAATCAGCCCCAGCATTTT
CASSLGGAGNQPQHF
>TRBJ1-1|TRBV29-1|NA|NA
TGCAGCTTTGGTTCCCTGGGAGCCACTGAAGCTTTCTTT
CSFGSLGATEAFF
>TRBJ2-7|TRBV7-9|NA|NA
TGTGCCGTAGGGGTTCACAGTAGATCCTACGAGCAGTACTTC
CAVGVHSRSYEQYF
>TRBJ2-1|TRBV24-1|NA|NA
TGTGCCACCAAAAGGAGGCCCCCCGGCCGAAGCTCCTACAATGAGCAGTTCTTC
CATKRRPPGRSSYNEQFF
>TRBJ1-1|TRBV7-2|TRBD1|NA
TGTGCCAGCAGCTTTGCGGGACAGGGGAATTCGGCTTTCTTT
CASSFAGQGNSAFF
>TRBJ1-2|TRBV29-1|TRBD1|once
TGCAGCTTAGGGACAGCGATCTATGGCTACACCTTC
CSLGTAIYGYTF
>TRBJ1-2|TRBV5-1|NA|NA
TGCGCCAGCAGCTTGGCTACAGGGTCGGACTATGGCTACACCTTC
CASSLATGSDYGYTF
>TRBJ2-7|TRBV7-9|TRBD1|NA
TGTGCCAGCAGCTCAGGGACAGGGAATTGGTACGAGCAGTACTTC
CASSSGTGNWYEQYF
>TRBJ1-5|TRBV20-1|NA|NA
TGCAGTGGTAGTAGGGATCAGCCCCAGCATTTT
CSGSRDQPQHF
>TRBJ2-5|TRBV19|NA|NA
TGTGCCAGTAGTAGGGGGTCTAGTCTTCAAGAGACCCAGTACTTC
CASSRGSSLQETQYF
>TRBJ1-1|TRBV6-2/TRBV6-3|NA|many
TGTGCCAGCAATCCCTCCCGGGCCCCGGGTGAAGCTTTCTTT
CASNPSRAPGEAFF